Listed below are T cell receptor beta chains from one sample, sequenced in a study of cytomegalovirus exposure and HLA in healthy donors. Method: immunoSEQ multiplex PCR; TCRdb's copy keeps in-frame clones and lacks some. The data contain over 150,000 clones, over 70% of them seen just once; the ten biggest clones take up 2.9%. What was sequenced was PBMCs. The source of these receptors is a male donor in good health and CMV-seronegative. Both conserved end residues are part of each CDR3. Each record gives: V gene, D gene, J gene, clone size, CDR3 protein, CDR3 DNA. The D gene is left open where the match is weak. Size values are once, few and many counts, or a class for expanded clones, and some rows have none.

v_call: TRBV28
d_call: -
j_call: TRBJ2-7
clone_size: -
cdr3_aa: CASSSVDRNLYEQYF
cdr3_nt: TGTGCCAGCAGTTCCGTCGACAGGAACCTCTACGAGCAGTACTTC

v_call: TRBV11-3
d_call: TRBD2
j_call: TRBJ2-1
clone_size: -
cdr3_aa: CASSISSGVGWNEQFF
cdr3_nt: TGTGCCAGCAGCATCTCTAGCGGGGTTGGGTGGAATGAGCAGTTCTTC

v_call: TRBV4-2
d_call: TRBD1
j_call: TRBJ1-4
clone_size: -
cdr3_aa: CASSQGTGEEKLFF
cdr3_nt: TGTGCCAGCAGCCAAGGAACAGGGGAGGAAAAACTGTTTTTT

v_call: TRBV5-4
d_call: -
j_call: TRBJ2-5
clone_size: few
cdr3_aa: CASSSPRETQYF
cdr3_nt: TGTGCCAGCAGCTCCCCCCGGGAGACCCAGTACTTC

v_call: TRBV4-1
d_call: TRBD1
j_call: TRBJ1-5
clone_size: -
cdr3_aa: CASSHPTGTNQPQHF
cdr3_nt: TGCGCCAGCAGCCACCCGACAGGGACAAATCAGCCCCAGCATTTT

v_call: TRBV10-3
d_call: -
j_call: TRBJ2-4
clone_size: -
cdr3_aa: CAISDGNIQYF
cdr3_nt: TGTGCCATCAGTGACGGAAACATTCAGTACTTC

v_call: TRBV19
d_call: TRBD1
j_call: TRBJ1-5
clone_size: -
cdr3_aa: CASTVKGAGNQPQHF
cdr3_nt: TGTGCCAGTACGGTTAAGGGGGCTGGAAATCAGCCCCAGCATTTT

v_call: TRBV14
d_call: -
j_call: TRBJ1-4
clone_size: once
cdr3_aa: CASSQDGQGHEKLFF
cdr3_nt: TGTGCCAGCAGCCAAGATGGGCAGGGACACGAAAAACTGTTTTTT

v_call: TRBV4-2
d_call: -
j_call: TRBJ1-5
clone_size: few
cdr3_aa: CASSQGSSNQPQHF
cdr3_nt: TGTGCCAGCAGCCAAGGGAGTAGCAATCAGCCCCAGCATTTT

v_call: TRBV7-6
d_call: -
j_call: TRBJ1-6
clone_size: few
cdr3_aa: CASSLESRDTDNSPLHF
cdr3_nt: TGTGCCAGCAGCCTTGAAAGCCGGGACACTGATAATTCACCCCTCCACTTT

v_call: TRBV6-6
d_call: -
j_call: TRBJ1-3
clone_size: once
cdr3_aa: CASTSRQGGNTIYF
cdr3_nt: TGTGCCAGCACCTCTCGGCAGGGTGGAAACACCATATATTTT

v_call: TRBV30
d_call: -
j_call: TRBJ2-3
clone_size: -
cdr3_aa: CAWDLFADTQYF
cdr3_nt: TGTGCCTGGGACTTGTTCGCAGATACGCAGTATTTT

v_call: TRBV5-4
d_call: TRBD1
j_call: TRBJ1-2
clone_size: -
cdr3_aa: CASSFTGVHGYTF
cdr3_nt: TGTGCCAGCAGCTTTACAGGGGTTCATGGCTACACCTTC

v_call: TRBV6-6
d_call: TRBD2
j_call: TRBJ2-7
clone_size: -
cdr3_aa: CASSIAGSSYEQYF
cdr3_nt: TGTGCCAGCAGTATAGCGGGAAGCTCCTACGAGCAGTACTTC

v_call: TRBV6-5
d_call: TRBD1
j_call: TRBJ1-5
clone_size: few
cdr3_aa: CASSRQGAQPQHF
cdr3_nt: TGTGCCAGCAGCCGACAGGGGGCTCAGCCCCAGCATTTT

v_call: TRBV2
d_call: TRBD1
j_call: TRBJ2-3
clone_size: -
cdr3_aa: CASSYRGDTQYF
cdr3_nt: TGTGCCAGCAGTTACAGGGGAGATACGCAGTATTTT

v_call: TRBV6-1
d_call: TRBD1
j_call: TRBJ1-6
clone_size: -
cdr3_aa: CASSEYGDRGNSPLHF
cdr3_nt: TGTGCCAGCAGTGAATATGGGGACAGGGGTAATTCACCCCTCCACTTT

v_call: TRBV29-1
d_call: TRBD1
j_call: TRBJ1-2
clone_size: -
cdr3_aa: CSALTGGAQGYTF
cdr3_nt: TGCAGCGCCCTGACAGGGGGCGCACAGGGCTACACCTTC

v_call: TRBV5-4
d_call: TRBD2
j_call: TRBJ2-3
clone_size: -
cdr3_aa: CASSFRASGFTDTQYF
cdr3_nt: TGTGCCAGCAGCTTCCGGGCTAGCGGATTCACAGATACGCAGTATTTT

v_call: TRBV6-5
d_call: -
j_call: TRBJ1-2
clone_size: once
cdr3_aa: CASSPAWESYGYTF
cdr3_nt: TGTGCCAGCAGTCCCGCGTGGGAGTCGTATGGCTACACCTTC

v_call: TRBV9
d_call: TRBD1
j_call: TRBJ1-1
clone_size: -
cdr3_aa: CASSVATGVTTEAFF
cdr3_nt: TGTGCCAGCAGCGTAGCGACAGGGGTGACGACTGAAGCTTTCTTT

v_call: TRBV19
d_call: -
j_call: TRBJ1-2
clone_size: -
cdr3_aa: CASSILGNSNYGYTF
cdr3_nt: TGTGCCAGTAGTATTCTCGGGAACTCTAACTATGGCTACACCTTC

v_call: TRBV10-3
d_call: -
j_call: TRBJ1-1
clone_size: -
cdr3_aa: CAISPGLHFEFF
cdr3_nt: TGTGCCATCAGCCCGGGACTGCATTTCGAATTCTTT

v_call: TRBV4-2
d_call: -
j_call: TRBJ1-6
clone_size: -
cdr3_aa: CASSPYSGQLHNSPLHF
cdr3_nt: TGTGCCAGCAGCCCCTACTCAGGACAGCTTCATAATTCACCCCTCCACTTT

v_call: TRBV19
d_call: -
j_call: TRBJ1-5
clone_size: -
cdr3_aa: CASSLWTGNQPQHF
cdr3_nt: TGTGCCAGTAGTTTGTGGACTGGAAATCAGCCCCAGCATTTT

v_call: TRBV29-1
d_call: -
j_call: TRBJ2-7
clone_size: -
cdr3_aa: CSVEEAGDEQYF
cdr3_nt: TGCAGCGTTGAAGAGGCAGGGGACGAGCAGTACTTC

v_call: TRBV6-5
d_call: -
j_call: TRBJ1-5
clone_size: -
cdr3_aa: CASRRHQDSNQPQHF
cdr3_nt: TGTGCCAGCAGACGACATCAAGATAGCAATCAGCCCCAGCATTTT

v_call: TRBV7-9
d_call: -
j_call: TRBJ2-7
clone_size: -
cdr3_aa: CASSAQGYEQYF
cdr3_nt: TGTGCCAGCAGCGCCCAGGGCTACGAGCAGTACTTC

v_call: TRBV9
d_call: TRBD2
j_call: TRBJ2-1
clone_size: -
cdr3_aa: CASSVGAGTKYNEQFF
cdr3_nt: TGTGCCAGCAGCGTAGGAGCGGGGACGAAGTACAATGAGCAGTTCTTC

v_call: TRBV6-5
d_call: TRBD2
j_call: TRBJ2-1
clone_size: few
cdr3_aa: CASSYFLAGGNNEQFF
cdr3_nt: TGTGCCAGCAGTTATTTTCTAGCGGGAGGAAACAATGAGCAGTTCTTC

v_call: TRBV19
d_call: TRBD1
j_call: TRBJ2-5
clone_size: -
cdr3_aa: CASSIDLGTDTKETQYF
cdr3_nt: TGTGCCAGTAGTATAGATCTGGGGACAGACACAAAGGAGACCCAGTACTTC

v_call: TRBV7-6
d_call: TRBD2
j_call: TRBJ2-3
clone_size: -
cdr3_aa: CASSLVGGYGASGPTDTQYF
cdr3_nt: TGTGCCAGCAGCCTAGTTGGCGGATATGGTGCTAGCGGACCTACAGATACGCAGTATTTT

v_call: TRBV4-2
d_call: -
j_call: TRBJ1-1
clone_size: -
cdr3_aa: CASSQDKWRTEAFF
cdr3_nt: TGTGCCAGCAGCCAAGACAAGTGGAGAACTGAAGCTTTCTTT

v_call: TRBV2
d_call: TRBD1
j_call: TRBJ2-1
clone_size: -
cdr3_aa: CASGAGGGDEQFF
cdr3_nt: TGTGCCAGCGGCGCAGGGGGTGGGGATGAGCAGTTCTTC

v_call: TRBV30
d_call: -
j_call: TRBJ1-5
clone_size: -
cdr3_aa: CAWSPGVRLNQPQHF
cdr3_nt: TGTGCCTGGAGTCCAGGGGTCCGCCTCAATCAGCCCCAGCATTTT

v_call: TRBV6-5
d_call: TRBD2
j_call: TRBJ2-3
clone_size: -
cdr3_aa: CASSYSTSGEDTQYF
cdr3_nt: TGTGCCAGCAGTTACTCGACCAGCGGGGAGGATACGCAGTATTTT

v_call: TRBV5-1
d_call: TRBD2
j_call: TRBJ2-1
clone_size: -
cdr3_aa: CASTQGAGDEQFF
cdr3_nt: TGCGCCAGCACCCAGGGAGCGGGAGATGAGCAGTTCTTC

v_call: TRBV30
d_call: -
j_call: TRBJ1-6
clone_size: -
cdr3_aa: CAWRFTGFYNSPLHF
cdr3_nt: TGTGCCTGGAGGTTTACGGGTTTCTATAATTCACCCCTCCACTTT

v_call: TRBV10-1
d_call: TRBD2
j_call: TRBJ2-1
clone_size: -
cdr3_aa: CASSSAGVTDEQFF
cdr3_nt: TGCGCCAGCAGTTCAGCGGGGGTTACGGATGAGCAGTTCTTC

v_call: TRBV2
d_call: -
j_call: TRBJ2-1
clone_size: -
cdr3_aa: CASREQSEQFF
cdr3_nt: TGTGCCAGCAGGGAGCAGAGTGAGCAGTTCTTC

v_call: TRBV30
d_call: -
j_call: TRBJ1-1
clone_size: -
cdr3_aa: CARGPMRVTEAFF
cdr3_nt: TGTGCCCGCGGACCGATGCGGGTCACTGAAGCTTTCTTT

v_call: TRBV27
d_call: TRBD1
j_call: TRBJ2-2
clone_size: few
cdr3_aa: CASSWGTARTGELFF
cdr3_nt: TGTGCCAGCAGTTGGGGGACAGCGAGGACCGGGGAGCTGTTTTTT

v_call: TRBV18
d_call: TRBD2
j_call: TRBJ2-1
clone_size: -
cdr3_aa: CASSRLAGEVGPGNEQFF
cdr3_nt: TGTGCCAGCTCCCGACTAGCGGGAGAGGTGGGCCCAGGCAATGAGCAGTTCTTC

v_call: TRBV5-6
d_call: -
j_call: TRBJ1-1
clone_size: -
cdr3_aa: CASSFIGRGYDTEAFF
cdr3_nt: TGTGCCAGCAGCTTTATCGGCAGGGGATATGACACTGAAGCTTTCTTT

v_call: TRBV7-2
d_call: -
j_call: TRBJ2-1
clone_size: -
cdr3_aa: CASSLDSTLYNEQFF
cdr3_nt: TGTGCCAGCAGCTTAGACAGCACTCTCTACAATGAGCAGTTCTTC

v_call: TRBV2
d_call: TRBD1
j_call: TRBJ2-3
clone_size: -
cdr3_aa: CASSGQGAIMGTDTQYF
cdr3_nt: TGTGCCAGCAGTGGACAGGGAGCTATTATGGGCACAGATACGCAGTATTTT

v_call: TRBV19
d_call: -
j_call: TRBJ1-6
clone_size: -
cdr3_aa: CASSIDLGRYSPLHF
cdr3_nt: TGTGCCAGTAGTATAGACCTGGGGCGGTATTCACCCCTCCACTTT

v_call: TRBV11-1
d_call: -
j_call: TRBJ2-1
clone_size: -
cdr3_aa: CASSPIRLDPNEQFF
cdr3_nt: TGTGCCAGCAGCCCTATAAGACTAGATCCGAATGAGCAGTTCTTC

v_call: TRBV28
d_call: TRBD2
j_call: TRBJ2-7
clone_size: -
cdr3_aa: CASSPPSGVYEQYF
cdr3_nt: TGTGCCAGCAGCCCCCCTAGCGGGGTTTACGAGCAGTACTTC

v_call: TRBV4-1
d_call: TRBD1
j_call: TRBJ2-7
clone_size: -
cdr3_aa: CASSRLDRGYEQYF
cdr3_nt: TGCGCCAGCAGCCGACTTGACAGGGGCTACGAGCAGTACTTC

v_call: TRBV6-5
d_call: -
j_call: TRBJ2-3
clone_size: -
cdr3_aa: CASSYDWSTDTQYF
cdr3_nt: TGTGCCAGCAGTTACGACTGGTCCACAGATACGCAGTATTTT

v_call: TRBV2
d_call: TRBD1
j_call: TRBJ2-1
clone_size: -
cdr3_aa: CARSGQGGSLGEQFF
cdr3_nt: TGTGCCAGGTCGGGACAGGGAGGGAGTCTCGGTGAGCAGTTCTTC

v_call: TRBV5-1
d_call: -
j_call: TRBJ1-2
clone_size: -
cdr3_aa: CASSTQTAPNYGYTF
cdr3_nt: TGCGCCAGCAGCACACAGACAGCCCCAAACTATGGCTACACCTTC

v_call: TRBV19
d_call: TRBD1
j_call: TRBJ1-5
clone_size: -
cdr3_aa: CASSPGTGVAQHF
cdr3_nt: TGTGCCAGTAGTCCGGGGACAGGGGTGGCCCAGCATTTT

v_call: TRBV28
d_call: -
j_call: TRBJ1-1
clone_size: -
cdr3_aa: CASSSTGRGTEAFF
cdr3_nt: TGTGCCAGCAGTTCGACGGGGAGAGGCACTGAAGCTTTCTTT

v_call: TRBV6-5
d_call: -
j_call: TRBJ2-1
clone_size: -
cdr3_aa: CASKLEWNNEQFF
cdr3_nt: TGTGCCAGCAAGTTGGAGTGGAACAATGAGCAGTTCTTC

v_call: TRBV10-3
d_call: TRBD2
j_call: TRBJ2-1
clone_size: -
cdr3_aa: CAISESPPVTSGSYNEQFF
cdr3_nt: TGTGCCATCAGTGAGTCGCCCCCCGTGACTAGCGGGAGTTACAATGAGCAGTTCTTC